Presented here are 32 T cell receptor beta chains from one specimen sequenced in a study of early stage breast cancer tumors. TCRdb's table, derived via immunoSEQ multiplex PCR, lists solely in-frame clones and lacks some. The data show about 9,000 clones, approximately 72% seen once. Material: breast tumor tissue. These receptor sequences come from a person aged 45 to 59 with breast cancer.

The chain has TRBV29-1 and TRBJ1-2, with D possibly matching TRBD1 (6 bases). Between the trimmed V and J ends, which lost 2 bases and 7 bases, there was a span of 11 bases. Germline V gene data show CDR1 as SQVTM and CDR2 as ANQGSEA. This CDR3 region has 12 residues. DNA for the CDR3: TGCAGCGTTGAAACAGGGAGGGCTGGCTACACCTTC. Amino acid sequence: CSVETGRAGYTF.

V is TRBV9 and J is TRBJ2-7, with 8 bases aligning to TRBD2. Germline-derived CDR1 and CDR2 are SGDLS and YYNGEE. The junction had 9 bases not matched to a gene; V was cut back by 3 bases and J by 4 bases. The CDR3 runs to 15 residues. The CDR3, as DNA: TGTGCCAGCAGCGCCCGGGGGGGGTCGTCTTACGAGCAGTACTTC. Encoded protein: CASSARGGSSYEQYF.

The chain combines TRBV7-8 with TRBJ2-2; no definite D call. CDR3 length equals 11 residues. Germline V gene sequence: CDR1 SGHVS, CDR2 FQNEAQ. V dropped 3 bases and J dropped 6 bases, with 2 bases sitting between them. The CDR3 spells CASSFPGELFF. The CDR3 DNA is TGTGCCAGCAGCTTTCCCGGGGAGCTGTTTTTT.

V is TRBV19 and J is TRBJ1-4; D is unresolved. The ends were cut back, 7 bases at V and 2 bases at J, with 8 bases in the middle. The V gene's germline CDR1 is LNHDA and CDR2 SQIVND (reference sequence). The CDR3 has 13 amino acids. This CDR3 reads CASKLGTNEKLFF. CDR3 bases: TGTGCCAGTAAGCTGGGGACTAATGAAAAACTGTTTTTT.

This clone was counted a few times. The CDR3 DNA sequence: TGCGCCAGCAGAATCGGGGGCGAGACCCAGTACTTC. It translates to CASRIGGETQYF. The chain employs TRBV5-1 and TRBJ2-5, with D perhaps being TRBD1 or TRBD2 (6 bases each). V was clipped by 5 bases and J by 5 bases, with 10 bases between them. CDR3 length equals 12 residues. Per germline, CDR1 SGHRS and CDR2 YFSETQ.

The V and J genes are TRBV6-5 and TRBJ1-6, with 7 bases matching TRBD1. J lost 8 bases, V lost 6 bases, and 10 bases had no gene match. The germline CDR1 and CDR2 sequences are MNHEY and SVGAGI. The CDR3 has 15 residues. The CDR3 bases are TGTGCCAGCAGCTACACGACAGGGCAGGATTCACCCCTCCACTTT. Residues: CASSYTTGQDSPLHF.

In this sample, this clone turned up once. V is TRBV28 and J is TRBJ2-4, with 9 bases that match TRBD2. The CDR3 is made up of 16 amino acids. The germline CDR1 and CDR2 sequences are MDHEN and SYDVKM. Trimming removed 7 bases from V and 2 bases from J; junction bases left unmatched: 9. The CDR3 nucleotides read TGTGCCAGCACCCCGGCGGGGGGGCGCCCCAAAAACATTCAGTACTTC. Translating gives CASTPAGGRPKNIQYF.

The rearrangement uses TRBV12-1 and TRBJ1-5; TRBD1 is the table's D call, not checked against the DNA. TRBV12-1 is a pseudogene. This CDR3 is 16 amino acids long. The DNA for the CDR3 is TGTGCCAGCAGCTCTACCAGGACAGTATGGAATCAGCCCCAGCATTTT. It codes for CASSSTRTVWNQPQHF.

The chain joins TRBV29-1 to TRBJ2-2; 7 bases are shared with TRBD2. CDR1 SQVTM and CDR2 ANQGSEA come from the germline V gene. The ends lost 5 bases at V and 2 bases at J; junction bases unmatched: 8. The CDR3 has 15 residues. As DNA, the CDR3 is TGCAGCGTTTTCTCCGGGGGACTAAACACCGGGGAGCTGTTTTTT. Protein product: CSVFSGGLNTGELFF.

Here the CDR3 reads CARSLSGALHNQPQHF. The CDR3 bases are TGTGCCAGAAGCTTGTCGGGAGCGCTACACAATCAGCCCCAGCATTTT. The chain recombines TRBV5-3 with TRBJ1-5; D uncertain. TRBV5-3 is classed as an ORF, of uncertain function. The CDR3 is 16 residues long. V was clipped by 1 base and J by 3 bases, with 14 bases between them.

The rearrangement joins TRBV30 to TRBJ2-7; weak D call: TRBD2 (6 bases). The V and J ends lost 2 bases and 6 bases respectively, with 17 bases between them. The CDR3 spans 14 residues. Per the germline V gene, CDR1 is GTSNPN and CDR2 is SVGIG (reference sequence). CDR3 region: CAWSTGLAPAEQYF. The CDR3, as DNA: TGTGCCTGGAGTACGGGACTCGCTCCAGCCGAGCAGTACTTC.

The V gene is TRBV18, the J gene TRBJ1-1; D is unclear. Germline V gene data show CDR1 as KGHSH and CDR2 as LQKENI. The CDR3 runs to 12 residues. V lost 6 bases, J lost 14 bases, and 19 bases lay in between. As DNA, the CDR3 is TGTGCCAGCTCGCCGTTCGATGGCGAGTGGTTCTTT. This encodes CASSPFDGEWFF.

V and J are TRBV25-1 and TRBJ2-5; either TRBD1 or TRBD2 may supply D (5 bases each). The CDR3 is 13 amino acids. CDR1 and CDR2 from the germline V gene are MGHDK and SYGVNS. Deletions cut 2 bases from V and 1 base from J, with 5 bases between. In DNA, the CDR3 is TGTGCCAGCAGTGAAGGGGGCCAAGAGACCCAGTACTTC. This sequence encodes CASSEGGQETQYF.

This chain uses TRBV7-2 with TRBJ2-1; TRBD2 agrees at 9 bases. This CDR3 is 15 amino acids long. Trimming cost V 5 bases and J 8 bases; bases outside gene matches: 10. Germline CDR1 SGHTA, CDR2 FQGNSA. The CDR3 spells CASSPILAGADEQFF. The CDR3, as DNA: TGTGCCAGCAGCCCTATATTAGCGGGAGCCGATGAGCAGTTCTTC. The full variable domain, completed using reference TRBV7-2 and TRBJ2-1, is GAGVSQSPSNKVTEKGKDVELRCDPISGHTALYWYRQSLGQGLEFLIYFQGNSAPDKSGLPSDRFSAERTGGSVSTLTIQRTQQEDSAVYLCASSPILAGADEQFFGPGTRLTVL.

In this sample, this clone turned up once. The CDR3 DNA reads as TGTGCCAGCAGCGTAGAACCCCAGGCCCGGGAGACCCAGTACTTC. Translation: CASSVEPQARETQYF. The V and J genes are TRBV9 and TRBJ2-5; no reliable D call. CDR3 length: 15 amino acids. Germline-derived CDR1 and CDR2 are SGDLS and YYNGEE. V was shortened by 0 bases and J by 5 bases, with 14 bases between the two germline ends.

The chain uses TRBV6-1 and TRBJ2-5, with 8 positions matching TRBD1. Germline V gives CDR1 MNHNS, CDR2 SASEGT. V lost 0 bases and J lost 4; bases outside the gene matches: 7. This CDR3 comprises 16 residues. As DNA, the CDR3 is TGTGCCAGCAGTGAAGCGCCCCCCGGACAGGGAGAGACCCAGTACTTC. Its translation: CASSEAPPGQGETQYF.

This sequence joins TRBV28 and TRBJ1-2; D is unresolved. This CDR3 region has 11 residues. Germline assignment: CDR1 MDHEN and CDR2 SYDVKM. V dropped 2 bases and J dropped 4 bases, with 2 bases sitting between them. CDR3 loop: CASSLSYGYTF. The CDR3 DNA is TGTGCCAGCAGTTTAAGCTATGGCTACACCTTC.

This clone has only a few counts. The gene calls are TRBV7-2 and TRBJ1-5, with 7 bases lining up with TRBD1. This CDR3 is built from 14 residues. Germline CDR1 is SGHTA and CDR2 is FQGNSA. With 5 bases clipped from V and 3 bases from J, the junction kept 4 bases outside the gene matches. The CDR3 DNA reads as TGTGCCAGCAGCCAGGGGACAGACAATCAGCCCCAGCATTTT. It yields the protein CASSQGTDNQPQHF.

The chain has TRBV5-1 and TRBJ2-1; a weak D match, TRBD1 (6 bases). The CDR3 runs to 14 residues. In germline, CDR1 is SGHRS, CDR2 YFSETQ. Trimming removed 8 bases at V and 1 base at J, with 13 bases between. Here the CDR3 DNA reads TGCGCCAGTACGGACAGCCAGTCCTACAATGAGCAGTTCTTC. Amino acid sequence: CASTDSQSYNEQFF.

The J gene is TRBJ2-1, the V gene TRBV7-3, with 8 bases matching TRBD1. Trimming took 2 bases from V and 5 from J; bases not matched to a gene: 8. The CDR3 loop spans 16 amino acids. CDR1 is SGHTA and CDR2 is FQGTGA in the germline V gene. CDR3 sequence: CASSLLSDRGDNEQFF. In DNA, the CDR3 is TGTGCCAGCAGCTTATTGAGTGACAGGGGCGACAATGAGCAGTTCTTC. The variable domain in full, with the rest retrieved from reference TRBV7-3 and TRBJ2-1, is GAGVSQTPSNKVTEKGKYVELRCDPISGHTALYWYRQSLGQGPEFLIYFQGTGAADDSGLPNDRFFAVRPEGSVSTLKIQRTERGDSAVYLCASSLLSDRGDNEQFFGPGTRLTVL.

The chain combines TRBV28 with TRBJ1-2; TRBD1 agrees at 8 bases. Germline V gene lookup returns CDR1 MDHEN and CDR2 SYDVKM. Trimming took 3 bases from V and 5 from J; bases not matched to a gene: 8. The CDR3 is 15 residues long. The CDR3 sequence: CASSFGQGSIYGYTF. The CDR3 nucleotides read TGTGCCAGCAGTTTCGGACAGGGCTCAATTTATGGCTACACCTTC.

A few counts support this clone. The CDR3 DNA sequence: TGTGCCAGCAGTGCACTAGCGGGGGGGCTTTTGGTTGAGCAGTTCTTC. Translated: CASSALAGGLLVEQFF. The rearrangement uses TRBV6-1 and TRBJ2-1; TRBD2 aligns across 13 bases. Germline V gene data show CDR1 as MNHNS and CDR2 as SASEGT. The V segment lost 4 bases and the J segment 9 bases; nucleotides outside the gene matches: 9. The CDR3 runs 16 residues.

The V and J genes are TRBV7-2 and TRBJ2-7; D unclear. This CDR3 has 13 amino acids. The germline V and J ends were trimmed by 3 bases and 0 bases, with 6 bases remaining between them. Germline V gene lookup returns CDR1 SGHTA and CDR2 FQGNSA. The CDR3 DNA reads TGTGCCAGCAGCTTTGCTCCCTCCTACGAGCAGTACTTC. As protein: CASSFAPSYEQYF.

The chain uses TRBV2 and TRBJ2-5; D gene unclear. Germline lookup yields CDR1 SNHLY and CDR2 FYNNEI. With 7 bases removed from V and 1 base from J, the gap between germline ends came to 4 bases. The CDR3 length is 11 residues. CDR3 nucleotide sequence: TGTGCCAGCAAGCTCCAAGAGACCCAGTACTTC. It translates to CASKLQETQYF.

This clone has more than one count but fewer than ten. The chain has TRBV6-6 and TRBJ2-2; perhaps TRBD1 as D (6 bases). V was clipped by 7 bases and J by 7 bases, with 10 bases between them. CDR1 and CDR2 from the germline V gene are MNHNY and SVGAGI (reference sequence). The CDR3 spans 12 residues. CDR3 region: CASIRTDGELFF. The CDR3 nucleotides read TGTGCCAGCATCAGGACAGACGGGGAGCTGTTTTTT.

The chain employs TRBV13 and TRBJ2-2; 12 bases line up with TRBD2. CDR1 PRHDT and CDR2 FYEKMQ come from the germline V gene (reference sequence). The V and J ends lost 5 bases and 6 bases, in that order; junction bases with no gene match: 7. The CDR3 has 16 residues. The CDR3 here is CASSITSGRSAGELFF. In DNA form, the CDR3 reads TGTGCCAGCAGCATTACTAGCGGGAGGTCTGCCGGGGAGCTGTTTTTT.

The J gene is TRBJ2-3, the V gene TRBV7-6, with TRBD2 matching over 8 bases. Trimming removed 5 bases from V and 2 bases from J; junction bases left unmatched: 6. Germline assignment: CDR1 SGHVS and CDR2 FNYEAQ. The CDR3 consists of 15 residues. The CDR3 DNA reads TGTGCCAGCAGCCCGAGCGGGAGCAACACAGATACGCAGTATTTT. This codes for CASSPSGSNTDTQYF. Complete variable domain (other parts from reference TRBV7-6 and TRBJ2-3): GAGVSQSPRYKVTKRGQDVALRCDPISGHVSLYWYRQALGQGPEFLTYFNYEAQQDKSGLPNDRFSAERPEGSISTLTIQRTEQRDSAMYRCASSPSGSNTDTQYFGPGTRLTVL.

There are a few counts of this clone. The chain is built from TRBV7-2 and TRBJ2-3; 8 bases are a match to TRBD2. This CDR3 region has 16 residues. The germline gives CDR1 SGHTA, CDR2 FQGNSA. V shed 5 bases and J 0 bases; nucleotides not matched to a gene: 7. The CDR3 coding sequence is TGTGCCAGCAGCCCGGGGGGGGGACGGAGCACAGATACGCAGTATTTT. This sequence encodes CASSPGGGRSTDTQYF.

The J gene is TRBJ2-2, the V gene TRBV11-1; 10 bases line up with TRBD1. From germline, CDR1 is SGHAT and CDR2 FQDESV (reference sequence). This CDR3 is built from 15 residues. V was pared by 6 bases and J by 3 bases, with 4 bases of the junction left unmatched. The CDR3 DNA follows: TGTGCCAGCAGGACAGGGACAGGGGACACCGGGGAGCTGTTTTTT. Translation: CASRTGTGDTGELFF.

The chain carries TRBV20-1 and TRBJ2-7, with unresolved D. Germline lookup yields CDR1 DFQATT and CDR2 SNEGSKA (reference sequence). Trimming left V 6 bases short and J 1 base short, with 4 bases between. The CDR3 totals 10 residues. CDR3 sequence reads: CSAGSYEQYF. The CDR3 nucleotides read TGCAGTGCGGGTTCCTACGAGCAGTACTTC.

The rearrangement links TRBV19 to TRBJ2-1; 13 nucleotides line up with TRBD2. Germline lookup yields CDR1 LNHDA and CDR2 SQIVND (reference sequence). CDR3 length equals 15 residues. V trimming: 4 bases; J trimming: 6 bases; junction bases outside the gene matches: 3. As DNA, the CDR3 is TGTGCCAGTAGTAGACTAGCGGGAGGATCCAATGAGCAGTTCTTC. This encodes CASSRLAGGSNEQFF.

The chain combines TRBV30 with TRBJ1-1; D is ambiguous. Trimming left V 2 bases short and J 3 bases short, with 7 bases between. The CDR3 is made up of 12 amino acids. CDR1 and CDR2 (germline): GTSNPN, SVGIG (reference sequence). The CDR3 spells CAWSSVDTEAFF. The CDR3 DNA reads as TGTGCCTGGAGTAGCGTGGACACTGAAGCTTTCTTT.